This T cell receptor (beta chain) came from a study of blood T cell repertoires in COVID-19 (dated by TCRdb to 2020 to 2021). Concerning the study at large: Samples from collaborators originated in the United States, Italy and Spain and spanned both the acute and convalescent phases of COVID-19. HLA class I and class II types, where available, came from metadata supplied by the sample provider rather than from assay-based typing. The repertoires were released in a freely available public database meant as a resource for research on the immune response to SARS-CoV-2. Deeply sampled blood TCRbeta repertoires from subjects exposed to, actively infected with, or recovered from COVID-19 were included in the dataset. The samples were drawn from two sources: the first 160 participants of the ongoing ImmuneRACE study, and 950 to 1,500 subjects contributed by 6 global collaborators. The prospective study material was composed of cDNA or gDNA derived from T cells, B-cell-depleted T cells, or PBMCs. The sample metadata nearly always contained a de-identified subject ID, COVID-19 status, age in years and sex. What the work shows at the level of the full study, not this receptor alone: How much clinical and demographic metadata was included differed by source and by participant, and the metadata was provided uncurated.

TCRbeta CDR3 regions were amplified from genomic DNA using the immunoSEQ Assay, a bias-controlled multiplex PCR. The original methods were these. The number of nucleated cells in each sample was estimated from the amplification of reference gene primers within the assay. Sequence reads were collapsed and filtered to measure the absolute abundance of every unique TCRbeta CDR3 rearrangement. For each sample, productive Simpson clonality was calculated as the square root of Simpson's diversity index across productive rearrangements. TCRdb re-hosts the immuneACCESS table, in-frame sequences only. Its copies lack some clones; in the studies checked, an unresolved V gene accounts for under half of them, and the cause for the rest is not known. V, J and clone size were drawn from that table, and D and trimming were deduced from the DNA. The sample yields 150,000 to 200,000 clones; 70% to 90% were counted once. Jointly, the top ten make up under 5% of the sample.

This clone was seen once. The antigen this receptor binds is unknown. There are no base qualities to consult, and no much larger clone falls within one base. The collaborating institutions used their own protocols to collect whole blood in K2EDTA tubes. For TCRbeta analysis, collaborators shipped samples in one of three forms: frozen whole blood, isolated PBMCs, or DNA extracted from either of those sample types. The CDR3 goes from the cysteine to the phenylalanine over 15 residues. CDR3 DNA only is kept here, 45 bases in frame from base 1. The germline V gene encodes CDR1 LGHNA and CDR2 YSLEER. V is cut back by 2 bases and J by 0 bases, with 2 bases in the junction unmatched.

This sequence originates from a woman between 65 and 79 years old with acute or convalescent COVID-19. Sequenced sample: peripheral blood. The receptor chain draws on TRBV4-3 and TRBJ1-2, with 8 junctional bases fitting TRBD1. The nucleotides read TGCGCCAGCAGCCAACAGGACAGGGCTAACTATGGCTACACCTTC. It is translated as CASSQQDRANYGYTF.